The next 9 T cell receptor beta chains were all read from a single sample in a study of blood T cell repertoires in COVID-19. The protocol was immunoSEQ multiplex PCR, while the TCRdb copy is restricted to in-frame clones and leaves out a portion. Counted here are about 150,000 clones, 75% to 90% occurring once; the ten biggest clones make up around an eighth. Sequencing was carried out using peripheral blood. These receptors originate from a man aged 18 to 30 with COVID-19, enrolled during active disease.

This chain joins TRBV7-9 and TRBJ2-7; 9 bases agree with TRBD1. V shed 11 bases, J shed 1 base, and the junction held 6 bases outside the gene matches. The germline gives CDR1 SEHNR, CDR2 FQNEAQ (reference sequence). The CDR3 totals 13 residues. The CDR3 protein is CASSGTGSYEQYF. CDR3 sequence (DNA): TGTGCCTCGAGCGGGACAGGGTCCTACGAGCAGTACTTC.

The chain employs TRBV6-5 and TRBJ1-2; the D gene is possibly TRBD1 (6 bases). Looked up from germline, CDR1 is MNHEY and CDR2 is SVGAGI. The CDR3 totals 14 residues. The V end lost 0 bases, the J end lost 8 bases, and 13 bases lay between the germline ends. CDR3 nucleotides: TGTGCCAGCAGTTACTCTGGGGGCGCGGAAGGCTACACCTTC. Translated, it gives CASSYSGGAEGYTF.

The chain combines TRBV27 with TRBJ2-3; D unresolved. The CDR3 is made up of 12 amino acids. V lost 3 bases and J lost 8, with 9 bases in between. Germline values: CDR1 MNHEY, CDR2 SMNVEV (reference sequence). CDR3 protein: CASSFGPGTQYF. CDR3 nucleotide sequence: TGTGCCAGCAGTTTTGGTCCGGGTACGCAGTATTTT.

V gene TRBV6-2 or TRBV6-3 combines with J gene TRBJ2-7; perhaps TRBD1 as D (6 bases). CDR1 and CDR2 from the germline V gene are MNHEY and SVGEGT. V lost 5 bases and J 5 bases, leaving 10 bases between the germline ends. This CDR3 region has 12 residues. CDR3 residues: CASSQTGNEQYF. In DNA, the CDR3 is TGTGCCAGCAGTCAGACAGGTAACGAGCAGTACTTC.

The chain is built from TRBV6-5 and TRBJ1-1; weak D call: TRBD1 (5 bases). Trimming pared 0 bases from V and 3 bases from J, leaving 8 bases between. The germline V gene encodes CDR1 MNHEY and CDR2 SVGAGI. There are 14 residues in the CDR3. The CDR3 reads CASSYSRGYTEAFF. In DNA form, the CDR3 reads TGTGCCAGCAGTTACTCTCGGGGGTACACTGAAGCTTTCTTT.

This sequence joins TRBV5-5 and TRBJ1-2; D is perhaps TRBD1 (5 bases). This CDR3 is built from 16 residues. Germline-derived CDR1 and CDR2 are SGHKS and YYEKEE (reference sequence). Trimming shortened V by 6 bases and J by 8 bases, and 26 bases separated the two germline ends. This CDR3 reads CASTLGSGERLRGYTF. CDR3 coding DNA: TGTGCCAGCACCCTAGGGTCGGGGGAACGGTTGAGGGGCTACACCTTC.

V usage is TRBV13 and J usage is TRBJ2-5; 7 bases are a match to TRBD2. The CDR3 consists of 17 residues. J was trimmed by 2 bases and V by 5 bases; bases with no gene match: 14. The V gene's germline CDR1 is PRHDT and CDR2 FYEKMQ (reference sequence). CDR3 sequence: CASSPHEGGRDQETQYF. For the CDR3, the DNA is TGTGCCAGCAGCCCCCACGAAGGCGGGAGAGATCAAGAGACCCAGTACTTC.

CDR3 sequence (DNA): TGCGCCAGCAGCAGCTTAGGGGTATACAATGAGCAGTTCTTC. Its protein product is CASSSLGVYNEQFF. V gene TRBV5-1 combines with J gene TRBJ2-1; D is perhaps TRBD1 (5 bases). V was pared by 4 bases and J by 4 bases, with 12 bases between. The CDR3 covers 14 residues. CDR1 and CDR2 (germline): SGHRS, YFSETQ.

The chain is built from TRBV7-9 and TRBJ2-1; D unclear. Germline V gene lookup returns CDR1 SEHNR and CDR2 FQNEAQ (reference sequence). The CDR3 runs to 14 residues. Trimming cost V 1 base and J 9 bases, with 13 bases left between them. The CDR3 here is CASSLDLLFGEQFF. The CDR3 nucleotides are TGTGCCAGCAGCTTAGACCTACTTTTTGGTGAGCAGTTCTTC.